The rows below give T cell receptor beta chains drawn from one sample of a study of T cells in Graves' hyperthyroidism and ophthalmopathy. TCRdb recomputed calls from the multiplex PCR reads with MiXCR, one row per CDR3 protein. Of a few hundred thousand distinct CDR3 sequences in the sample, about 19% were seen once. The specimen sequenced was blood. The source is a woman aged 18-29 years with Graves' hyperthyroidism. The CDR3 runs from the conserved cysteine through the conserved F or W. A D gene is named only where the DNA matches it firmly. Only some rows state a clone size, as once, few, many or a class for expanded clones.

clone_size,j_call,d_call,v_call,cdr3_nt,cdr3_aa
-,TRBJ2-7,-,TRBV11-1,TGTGCCAGCAGCTTAGGTCCGGGGGCCACGAACTACGAGCAGTACTTC,CASSLGPGATNYEQYF
-,TRBJ2-5,-,TRBV20-1,TGCAGTGCAACCGCAGGGGCAGAGACCCAGTACTTC,CSATAGAETQYF
few,TRBJ2-4,-,TRBV7-9,TGTGCCAGCAGCTTAGTAGGCTCGGAGGGGGCCAAAAACATTCAGTACTTC,CASSLVGSEGAKNIQYF
many,TRBJ2-7,TRBD2,TRBV30,TGTGCCTGGAGTTCGGGGGGGCGGTTACCCGAGCAGTACTTC,CAWSSGGRLPEQYF
-,TRBJ2-4,-,TRBV30,TGTGCCTGGAGTGTACGAGGTTTGGGGGACATTAAGTACTTC,CAWSVRGLGDIKYF
many,TRBJ1-1,-,TRBV2,TGTGCCAGGCCACGTCGGGGCGCAGGTTCATCGACTGAAGCTTTCTTT,CARPRRGAGSSTEAFF
many,TRBJ2-2,-,TRBV2,TGTGCCAGCAGCGTCCTCTCAGGGTCCGGGGAGCTGTTTTTT,CASSVLSGSGELFF
many,TRBJ1-3,-,TRBV11-2,TGTGCCAGCAGCTTGGATTTCGGAAACACCATATATTTT,CASSLDFGNTIYF
-,TRBJ2-5,-,TRBV28,TGTGCCAGCAGCCCAGGGGGAGTAGCGGGGTTCCAAGAGACCCAGTACTTC,CASSPGGVAGFQETQYF
many,TRBJ1-1,-,TRBV20-1,TGCAGTGCTAGAGGTTGGGGAATGAACACTGAAGCTTTCTTT,CSARGWGMNTEAFF
many,TRBJ1-1,-,TRBV20-1,TGCAGTGCAGAGGACCCGAACACTGAAGCTTTCTTT,CSAEDPNTEAFF
many,TRBJ1-1,-,TRBV6-5,TGTGCCAGCAGACAGCAGGGGAACACTGAAGCTTTCTTT,CASRQQGNTEAFF
many,TRBJ1-5,-,TRBV6-1,TGTGCCAGCAGACGTTGGCGCAATCAGCCCCAGCATTTT,CASRRWRNQPQHF
many,TRBJ2-7,-,TRBV12-3/TRBV12-4,TGTGCCAGCAGTACGGGGGCGCGGCAGTACTTC,CASSTGARQYF
many,TRBJ1-1,TRBD1,TRBV9,TGTGCCAGCAGCGGGTCACGGGACAGCACTGAAGCTTTCTTT,CASSGSRDSTEAFF
many,TRBJ1-1,-,TRBV2,TGTGCCAGAATCCAAGGGGGGGACCAAGCTTTCTTT,CARIQGGDQAFF
many,TRBJ2-2,-,TRBV4-2,TGTGCCAGCAGCCACGACGCTTACACCGGGGAGCTGTTTTTT,CASSHDAYTGELFF
once,TRBJ2-7,TRBD2,TRBV27,TGTGCCAGCAGTATTAGCGGGAGTGTCTACGAGCAGTACTTC,CASSISGSVYEQYF
many,TRBJ2-5,-,TRBV20-1,TGCAGTTGGGACGCCGTATTCCAAGAGACCCAGTACTTC,CSWDAVFQETQYF
many,TRBJ1-2,TRBD1,TRBV20-1,TGCAGTGCTAGAGATGAAGACAGGGGTCACTATGGCTACACCTTC,CSARDEDRGHYGYTF
many,TRBJ1-3,TRBD1,TRBV14,TGTGCCAGCAGTCCGGGACAGAGAAACACCATATATTTT,CASSPGQRNTIYF
many,TRBJ1-5,-,TRBV5-1,TGCGCCAGCAGTCCCGGGGGTGGTTTAGGGAATCAGCCCCAGCATTTT,CASSPGGGLGNQPQHF
few,TRBJ2-7,-,TRBV25-1,TGTGCCAGCAGTGAAGGGAACAGGGTAGGCGAGCAGTACTTC,CASSEGNRVGEQYF
many,TRBJ1-2,TRBD1,TRBV7-2,TGTGCCAGCAGCAAAGGACAGGGGGCGATCTATGGCTACACCTTC,CASSKGQGAIYGYTF
many,TRBJ2-2,TRBD1,TRBV20-1,TGCAGTGCTAGAGACATAATGGGACAGCACGCGAACACCGGGGAGCTGTTTTTT,CSARDIMGQHANTGELFF
many,TRBJ1-1,-,TRBV15,TGTGCCACCAGCAGATTTGGGACACCGCCTGAAGCTTTCTTT,CATSRFGTPPEAFF
many,TRBJ1-1,-,TRBV6-5,TGTGCCAGCAGTTTGAGGGGGGGAGCTTTCTTT,CASSLRGGAFF
many,TRBJ2-7,-,TRBV6-5,TGTGCCAGCAGTTACTCTATGGCAGGGCGGTCCTACGAGCAGTACTTC,CASSYSMAGRSYEQYF
few,TRBJ1-2,-,TRBV29-1,TGCAGCGTTGTCCCCCCTCGTGGCTACACCTTC,CSVVPPRGYTF
-,TRBJ2-7,-,TRBV7-8,TGTGCCAGCAGCTTCCAGGGGGGCACCTACGAGCAGTACTTC,CASSFQGGTYEQYF
-,TRBJ1-3,-,TRBV30,TGTGCCTGGGACGATTTGGGTGGAAACACCATATATTTT,CAWDDLGGNTIYF
many,TRBJ2-5,TRBD1,TRBV5-5,TGTGCCAGCAGCTTGGTACCCAGGGGGCTGGGGGAGACCCAGTACTTC,CASSLVPRGLGETQYF
many,TRBJ2-7,TRBD2,TRBV6-1,TGTGCCAGCAGCGAGCGGGGGGGCCCTCGGGAGCAGTACTTC,CASSERGGPREQYF
many,TRBJ1-3,-,TRBV5-1,TGCGCCAGCAGCTATGACACTTTAAGCTCTGGAAACACCATATATTTT,CASSYDTLSSGNTIYF
many,TRBJ2-5,-,TRBV2,TGTGCCAGCAGTGATCGGGGCGGGGCTGCGGGGGAGACCCAGTACTTC,CASSDRGGAAGETQYF
many,TRBJ1-6,-,TRBV20-1,TGCAGTGCCGCATTTGATACCCTGGGATCACCCCTCCACTTT,CSAAFDTLGSPLHF
few,TRBJ2-5,-,TRBV18,TGTGCCAGCTCGACATACTCGGAAAGCGAGACCCAGTACTTC,CASSTYSESETQYF
many,TRBJ1-1,-,TRBV2,TGTGCCAGCAGCCTGGCGAGGGACACTGAAGCTTTCTTT,CASSLARDTEAFF
many,TRBJ2-2,-,TRBV11-2,TGTGCCAGCAGCCCCCGGACAGGAGGGTGGACCGGGGAGCTGTTTTTT,CASSPRTGGWTGELFF
-,TRBJ2-4,TRBD2,TRBV4-1,TGCGCCAGCAGCCAGGGTCATTCTAGCGGAAGGTTGTACATTCAGTACTTC,CASSQGHSSGRLYIQYF
many,TRBJ2-2,TRBD2,TRBV28,TGTGCCACCCCGGGACTAACCGGGGAGCTGTTTTTT,CATPGLTGELFF
many,TRBJ2-7,TRBD2,TRBV3-1,TGTGCCAGCAGCCAAGGGTCAGCGGGGGGGCTTCAGCAGTACTTC,CASSQGSAGGLQQYF
many,TRBJ1-1,-,TRBV4-1,TGCGCCAGCAGCCAAGTGATAGGGCAGGTCATGAACACTGAAGCTTTCTTT,CASSQVIGQVMNTEAFF
-,TRBJ2-7,-,TRBV7-3,TGTGCCAGCAGCCAAGATGGAGCAGGCGAGCAGTACTTC,CASSQDGAGEQYF
many,TRBJ1-2,-,TRBV4-1,TGCGCCAGCAGCCAAGATCTACAGAAGGGCTATGGCTACACCTTC,CASSQDLQKGYGYTF
many,TRBJ1-5,-,TRBV6-2/TRBV6-3,TGTGCCAGCAGCCCCATGGGGGCGAGCAATCAGCCCCAGCATTTT,CASSPMGASNQPQHF
many,TRBJ2-7,-,TRBV7-3,TGTGCCAGCAGCTTGACAGAGTGGGGCGAGCAGTACTTC,CASSLTEWGEQYF
many,TRBJ1-2,-,TRBV6-1,TGTGCCACCTCCGTGGGGGCGAGCGGCTACACCTTC,CATSVGASGYTF
many,TRBJ1-6,-,TRBV12-3/TRBV12-4,TGTGCCAGCAGTTTGTGGGGGGCGAATTCACCCCTCCACTTT,CASSLWGANSPLHF
many,TRBJ2-2,TRBD2,TRBV7-3,TGTGCCAGCAGCCGACGGGGGGGGGACACCGGGGAGCTGTTTTTT,CASSRRGGDTGELFF
many,TRBJ2-3,-,TRBV6-6,TGTGCCAGCGGGGGACGAGGGGCTAGCACAGATACGCAGTATTTT,CASGGRGASTDTQYF
many,TRBJ2-2,TRBD1,TRBV2,TGTGCCAGCAGTGAGACCGGGACAGAGAACACCGGGGAGCTGTTTTTT,CASSETGTENTGELFF
-,TRBJ2-5,TRBD1,TRBV11-2,TGTGCCAGCAGCTTAGTACCGGGACAGCCCCAAGAGACCCAGTACTTC,CASSLVPGQPQETQYF
-,TRBJ2-5,-,TRBV5-6,TGTGCCAGCAGCACCAGGGAGATCCAAGAGACCCAGTACTTC,CASSTREIQETQYF
-,TRBJ2-7,-,TRBV12-3/TRBV12-4,TGTGCCAGCAGCCTCGTCCCTAGCGACTACGAGCAGTACTTC,CASSLVPSDYEQYF
many,TRBJ1-1,-,TRBV29-1,TGCAGCGTTTGGACAGCGAACACTGAAGCTTTCTTT,CSVWTANTEAFF
many,TRBJ1-2,-,TRBV12-3/TRBV12-4,TGTGCCAGCAGCCCTCCTTGGGGCAGGGTCTATGGCTACACCTTC,CASSPPWGRVYGYTF
many,TRBJ2-7,-,TRBV12-3/TRBV12-4,TGTGCCAGCCTAGTGACAGGGAGGAACGAGCAGTACTTC,CASLVTGRNEQYF